The 26 T cell receptor beta chains below were found in one sample sequenced in a study of T cell responses to AZD1222 COVID-19 vaccine. This table comes from immunoSEQ multiplex PCR, and its TCRdb copy is limited to in-frame clones, with some not included. Seen here are approximately 110,000 clones, around 90% observed once, and the top ten hold 10% to 15%. The sample consisted of peripheral blood, taken on day 0 of MenACWY control vaccination. The receptors originated from an adult in good health.

As DNA, the CDR3 is TGTGCCAGCAGCGGAACACCCGGGGAGCTGTTTTTT. This encodes CASSGTPGELFF. The chain links TRBV7-3 to TRBJ2-2; D is unclear. The V end was cut by 5 bases, the J end by 6 bases, with 7 bases between. CDR3 length: 12 residues. Germline V CDR1 and CDR2: SGHTA, FQGTGA.

The chain employs TRBV14 and TRBJ1-2, with no clear D. CDR3 size: 16 residues. Germline V CDR1 and CDR2: SGHDN, FVKESK. The V end was cut by 1 base, the J end by 2 bases, with 14 bases between. CDR3 in amino acids: CASSQALGTPNYGYTF. CDR3 nucleotides: TGTGCCAGCAGCCAAGCCCTTGGCACACCGAACTATGGCTACACCTTC.

This chain connects TRBV28 to TRBJ2-1; D call uncertain. V was shortened by 8 bases and J by 3 bases, with 20 bases between the two germline ends. The CDR3 is 16 residues long. Germline-derived CDR1 and CDR2 are MDHEN and SYDVKM. The CDR3 DNA is TGTGCCAGCCTTAGAGCGTTATCTAGTGGCTACAATGAGCAGTTCTTC. Translating it yields CASLRALSSGYNEQFF.

The chain carries TRBV28 and TRBJ1-3, with TRBD1 matching over 11 bases. The CDR3 runs to 16 residues. Per the germline V gene, CDR1 is MDHEN and CDR2 is SYDVKM. Unmatched junction bases numbered 2, after V lost 4 bases and J lost 0 bases. This chain's CDR3 is CASSSGTGGSGNTIYF. The CDR3 DNA is TGTGCCAGCAGTTCGGGGACAGGGGGCTCTGGAAACACCATATATTTT.

The J gene is TRBJ1-5, the V gene TRBV27; a weak D match, TRBD1 (5 bases). Trimming left V 3 bases short and J 4 bases short, with 19 bases between. In germline, CDR1 is MNHEY, CDR2 SMNVEV (reference sequence). The CDR3 runs to 17 residues. The CDR3 sequence: CASSFRDLLLSNQPQHF. For the CDR3, the DNA is TGTGCCAGCAGTTTCCGGGACCTACTATTATCAAATCAGCCCCAGCATTTT.

The V call is TRBV28, the J call TRBJ2-5, with D unclear. Per germline, CDR1 MDHEN and CDR2 SYDVKM. V lost 4 bases to trimming and J lost 5 bases, with 17 bases between them. CDR3 length: 15 residues. In DNA form, the CDR3 reads TGTGCCAGCAGTTCGGGCAGCCTTTCGGGCGAGACCCAGTACTTC. Residues: CASSSGSLSGETQYF.

V usage is TRBV28 and J usage is TRBJ1-1; maybe TRBD1 (5 bases). The CDR3 loop spans 14 amino acids. Germline V lookup: CDR1 MDHEN, CDR2 SYDVKM. Trimming took off 6 bases at V and 5 bases at J, with 16 bases between the two ends. The CDR3 region is CASRNNGGGTEAFF. The CDR3 region has the DNA TGTGCCAGCAGAAACAATGGGGGGGGAACTGAAGCTTTCTTT.

The genes are TRBV9 and TRBJ2-7; 9 bases agree with TRBD1. The V gene's germline CDR1 is SGDLS and CDR2 YYNGEE. The CDR3 is 14 residues long. The J segment lost 6 bases and the V segment lost 3 bases, leaving 7 bases of the junction unmatched. The CDR3: CASSGSAGQGEQYF. Written as DNA, the CDR3 is TGTGCCAGCAGCGGATCGGCGGGACAGGGCGAGCAGTACTTC.

The chain is built from TRBV9 and TRBJ1-3; possibly TRBD1 for D (5 bases). The CDR3 consists of 15 residues. V dropped 3 bases and J dropped 2 bases, with 12 bases sitting between them. The V gene's germline CDR1 is SGDLS and CDR2 YYNGEE. DNA of the CDR3: TGTGCCAGCAGCGACCGAGGGACGGCTGGAAACACCATATATTTT. This gives the protein CASSDRGTAGNTIYF. The full variable domain, rest sourced from reference TRBV9 and TRBJ1-3, is DSGVTQTPKHLITATGQRVTLRCSPRSGDLSVYWYQQSLDQGLQFLIQYYNGEERAKGNILERFSAQQFPDLHSELNLSSLELGDSALYFCASSDRGTAGNTIYFGEGSWLTVV.

Only one count was recorded for this clone. The chain uses TRBV7-9 and TRBJ2-6; D is perhaps TRBD1 (6 bases). This CDR3 region has 15 residues. Trimming shortened V by 5 bases and J by 0 bases, and 8 bases separated the two germline ends. CDR1 and CDR2 from the germline V gene are SEHNR and FQNEAQ (reference sequence). The CDR3 sequence is CASSGQLSGANVLTF. Here the CDR3 DNA reads TGTGCCAGCAGCGGACAGCTCTCTGGGGCCAACGTCCTGACTTTC.

CDR3 protein: CASRKYYEQYF. For the CDR3, the DNA is TGTGCCAGCAGAAAATACTACGAGCAGTACTTC. The chain combines TRBV5-6 with TRBJ2-7; D remains unclear. Germline lookup yields CDR1 SGHDT and CDR2 YYEEEE. The CDR3 covers 11 residues. V was cut by 5 bases and J by 3 bases, with 6 bases left in between.

V and J are TRBV24-1 and TRBJ2-5; possibly TRBD2 for D (6 bases). Trimming took 3 bases from V and 2 from J, leaving 9 bases between them. This CDR3 has 14 amino acids. Looked up from germline, CDR1 is KGHDR and CDR2 is SFDVKD. DNA of the CDR3: TGTGCCACCAGTGATCCTAGCGTACAAGAGACCCAGTACTTC. Translating it yields CATSDPSVQETQYF.

The genes are TRBV5-8 and TRBJ1-5; D is uncertain. The V end was cut by 3 bases, the J end by 0 bases, with 13 bases between. CDR3 length: 16 residues. Germline V gives CDR1 SGHTS, CDR2 YDEGEE. The CDR3 spells CASSSQLSYSNQPQHF. The CDR3, as DNA: TGTGCCAGCAGCTCCCAACTCTCTTATAGCAATCAGCCCCAGCATTTT.

Here the CDR3 DNA reads TGTGCCTGGAAGGGGCTCGACTATGGCTACACCTTC. It encodes CAWKGLDYGYTF. The chain employs TRBV30 and TRBJ1-2, with D possibly TRBD1 on 5 matching bases. Germline CDR1 reads GTSNPN; CDR2 reads SVGIG (reference sequence). V was trimmed by 4 bases and J by 3 bases, leaving 9 bases between them. CDR3 length: 12 residues.

This chain links TRBV18 with TRBJ1-6; D remains unclear. The V end lost 4 bases, the J end lost 9 bases, and 22 bases lay between the germline ends. This CDR3 comprises 17 residues. Germline loops: CDR1 KGHSH, CDR2 LQKENI. The CDR3 here is CASSHQVLTVGISPLHF. CDR3 in DNA: TGTGCCAGCTCACACCAGGTACTGACCGTCGGGATTTCACCCCTCCACTTT.

The CDR3 nucleotides are TGTGCCAGCAGTTACTCGGTCGGGAGCGGGAAACACTACAATGAGCAGTTCTTC. Translating it yields CASSYSVGSGKHYNEQFF. The rearrangement uses TRBV6-2 or TRBV6-3 and TRBJ2-1; 7 bases agree with TRBD2. Unmatched junction bases numbered 11, after V lost 0 bases and J lost 3 bases. The CDR3 contains 18 residues. Germline CDR1 is MNHEY and CDR2 is SVGEGT.

J is TRBJ2-3 and V is TRBV7-2; the match to TRBD2 covers 14 bases. The germline CDR1 and CDR2 sequences are SGHTA and FQGNSA. This CDR3 contains 17 residues. With V trimmed by 3 bases and J by 3 bases, 5 bases remained unmatched. CDR3: CASSLTSGGAGTDTQYF. The CDR3 DNA sequence: TGTGCCAGCAGCTTGACTAGCGGGGGGGCGGGAACAGATACGCAGTATTTT. The variable domain in full, completed from reference TRBV7-2 and TRBJ2-3, reads GAGVSQSPSNKVTEKGKDVELRCDPISGHTALYWYRQSLGQGLEFLIYFQGNSAPDKSGLPSDRFSAERTGGSVSTLTIQRTQQEDSAVYLCASSLTSGGAGTDTQYFGPGTRLTVL.

The rearrangement uses TRBV2 and TRBJ1-4, with a weak D call TRBD1 (5 bases). The CDR3 is 13 residues long. Trimming removed 6 bases at V and 6 bases at J, with 11 bases between. Germline assignment: CDR1 SNHLY and CDR2 FYNNEI. In nucleotides, the CDR3 is TGTGCCAGCAGGGGGACGGCCGATGAAAAACTGTTTTTT. Residues: CASRGTADEKLFF.

The J gene is TRBJ2-2, the V gene TRBV30; no clear D gene. V was trimmed by 6 bases and J by 4 bases, leaving 15 bases between them. The CDR3 is 14 residues long. CDR1 is GTSNPN, CDR2 SVGIG, per germline (reference sequence). For the CDR3, the DNA is TGTGCCTGCTCCTCTAGAGTTGGCACCGGGGAGCTGTTTTTT. Its protein product is CACSSRVGTGELFF.

The rearrangement joins TRBV10-3 to TRBJ1-1; D unclear. Germline CDR1 ENHRY, CDR2 SYGVKD. The V end lost 4 bases, the J end lost 3 bases, and 15 bases lay between the germline ends. The CDR3 is 15 residues long. Written as DNA, the CDR3 is TGTGCCATCAGTGTCGATCTAAGTCCGTACACTGAAGCTTTCTTT. This codes for CAISVDLSPYTEAFF.

V is TRBV6-2 or TRBV6-3 and J is TRBJ1-1, with 9 bases fitting TRBD1. CDR3 length: 17 residues. CDR1 is MNHEY, CDR2 SVGEGT, per germline. V lost 6 bases, J lost 0 bases, and 11 bases stayed unmatched. CDR3 nucleotides: TGTGCCAGCAGCAAGAAACAGGGGGCGACCATGAACACTGAAGCTTTCTTT. Encoded protein: CASSKKQGATMNTEAFF.

The chain carries TRBV18 and TRBJ1-1; TRBD1 matches 10 bases. Germline values: CDR1 KGHSH, CDR2 LQKENI. The junction had 12 bases not matched to a gene; V was cut back by 6 bases and J by 8 bases. The CDR3 covers 15 residues. The CDR3 loop reads CASSKPSGQGMEAFF. The CDR3 coding sequence is TGTGCCAGCTCGAAACCCTCGGGACAGGGGATGGAAGCTTTCTTT.

This chain connects TRBV19 to TRBJ2-2; D perhaps matches TRBD1 (6 bases). The CDR3 runs to 15 residues. V shed 3 bases and J shed 6 bases, with 14 bases lying between them. CDR1 LNHDA and CDR2 SQIVND come from the germline V gene (reference sequence). The CDR3: CASSILSTGPGELFF. The CDR3 DNA reads TGTGCCAGTAGTATCCTCTCGACAGGCCCCGGGGAGCTGTTTTTT.

The rearrangement links TRBV25-1 to TRBJ2-6; D might be TRBD1 (5 bases). The CDR3 totals 17 residues. In germline, CDR1 is MGHDK, CDR2 SYGVNS. Trimming stripped 4 bases from V and 0 bases from J, with 13 bases between. The CDR3 DNA sequence: TGTGCCAGCAGTGGGGCGGAAGGGGCCTCTGGGGCCAACGTCCTGACTTTC. Its translation is CASSGAEGASGANVLTF.

The chain joins TRBV11-2 to TRBJ2-5; 8 positions agree with TRBD2. With V trimmed by 1 base and J by 1 base, 5 bases remained unmatched. CDR1 is SGHAT and CDR2 is FQNNGV in the germline V gene. The CDR3 runs to 16 residues. CDR3 coding DNA: TGTGCCAGCAGCTTAGGGCTAGCGGGTATCCAAGAGACCCAGTACTTC. It yields the protein CASSLGLAGIQETQYF.

This clone appeared a few times. The chain has TRBV19 and TRBJ1-2, with D possibly TRBD1 on 5 matching bases. Germline V CDR1 and CDR2: LNHDA, SQIVND (reference sequence). Trimming stripped 3 bases from V and 8 bases from J, with 16 bases between. The CDR3 runs to 14 residues. The CDR3 protein is CASSMASGALGYTF. The CDR3, as DNA: TGTGCCAGTAGTATGGCTTCTGGGGCCCTCGGCTACACCTTC.